The clone carrying this T cell receptor (beta chain) appeared many times. No antigen is known for it. This sample stems from a study of molecular identifiers for immune sequencing clone quantification. Study-level findings and limits: Clones that exceeded 20 RNA copies held over 99% of effector molecules, yet under 1% in naive cells. Reportedly, one cell's Jurkat TCR RNA was detected within 1,100,000 naive CD8 cells. Clone sizes that are highly expanded could be underestimated when identical TCR molecules share a barcode.

Generation of bulk TCR libraries relied on previously described methods and listed TCR primers. TCRdb ran MiXCR on the PCR reads and lists one entry per CDR3 protein. The sample holds approximately 670,000 distinct CDR3 sequences; just under 20% are singletons and the top ten take around 0.9%. Trimming left V 7 bases short and J 5 bases short, with 14 bases between. The germline V gene has CDR1 LNHNV and CDR2 YYDKDF (reference sequence). The CDR3 spans 14 residues. This sequence joins TRBV15 and TRBJ1-4; a weak D match, TRBD1 (6 bases). Sequencing was performed on naive CD8+ T cells from blood, with Jurkat cell RNA spiked in. Described subset: FACS-sorted CD8+CD4-CCR7+CD45RA+ naive T cells. The TCR originated in a human donor in good health. Some libraries in this study had Jurkat cell RNA spiked in. In nucleotides, the CDR3 is TGTGCCACCAATACAGGGCCCATCAATGAAAAACTGTTTTTT. It is translated as CATNTGPINEKLFF.